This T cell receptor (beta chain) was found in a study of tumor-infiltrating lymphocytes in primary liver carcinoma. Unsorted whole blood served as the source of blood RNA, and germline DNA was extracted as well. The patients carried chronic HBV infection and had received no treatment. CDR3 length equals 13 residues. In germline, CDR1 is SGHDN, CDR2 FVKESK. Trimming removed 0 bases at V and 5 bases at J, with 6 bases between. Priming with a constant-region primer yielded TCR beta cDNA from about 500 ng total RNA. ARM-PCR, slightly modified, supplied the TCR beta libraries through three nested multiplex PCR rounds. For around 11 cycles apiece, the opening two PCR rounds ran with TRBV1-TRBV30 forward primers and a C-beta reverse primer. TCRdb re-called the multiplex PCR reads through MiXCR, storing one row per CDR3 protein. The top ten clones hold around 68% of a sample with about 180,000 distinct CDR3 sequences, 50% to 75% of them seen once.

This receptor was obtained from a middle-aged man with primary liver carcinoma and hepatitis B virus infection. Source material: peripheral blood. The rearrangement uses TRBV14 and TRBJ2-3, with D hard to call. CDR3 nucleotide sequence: TGTGCCAGCAGCCAAGATGGTAGAGATACGCAGTATTTT. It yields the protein CASSQDGRDTQYF.